The 25 T cell receptor beta chains below come from one sample, sequenced in a study of vaccination effects on CD4 cells after COVID-19. The repertoire was sequenced with immunoSEQ multiplex PCR; TCRdb's copy has only in-frame clones and lacks some. Counted here are about 30,000 clones, more than 55% occurring once; the ten biggest clones make up 9% to 10%. Cells that had been cultured for roughly 9 days were the source of isolated CD4+ T cells. No antigen has been assigned to these receptors. Sequenced here: CD4+ T cells from PBMCs cultured without peptide, sampled before COVID-19 vaccination. The receptors were gathered from a human donor who received a COVID-19 vaccine.

The rearrangement joins TRBV7-2 to TRBJ2-7, with D perhaps TRBD1 or TRBD2 (6 bases each). There are 12 residues in the CDR3. Per the germline V gene, CDR1 is SGHTA and CDR2 is FQGNSA. Trimming cost V 6 bases and J 7 bases, with 13 bases left between them. The CDR3: CASRGAGSEQYF. The CDR3 nucleotides are TGTGCCAGCAGGGGGGCCGGGAGTGAGCAGTACTTC.

The chain links TRBV5-1 to TRBJ1-2, with 8 bases lining up with TRBD1. The CDR3 loop spans 15 amino acids. V dropped 7 bases and J dropped 1; count of bases not matched to a gene: 9. Germline V gene sequence: CDR1 SGHRS, CDR2 YFSETQ. CDR3 sequence: CASGTGQAINYGYTF. The CDR3 nucleotides read TGCGCCAGCGGGACAGGACAGGCTATTAACTATGGCTACACCTTC.

This clone showed up just a few times. This chain connects TRBV7-8 to TRBJ2-7; D gene ambiguous. This CDR3 comprises 14 residues. Deletions cut 4 bases from V and 3 bases from J, with 13 bases between. Germline V gives CDR1 SGHVS, CDR2 FQNEAQ. The CDR3 DNA sequence: TGTGCCAGCAGCTCGAGATCTAACCTCTACGAGCAGTACTTC. Its protein product is CASSSRSNLYEQYF.

The chain has TRBV4-1 and TRBJ2-3, with D tentatively TRBD2 (6 bases). V dropped 6 bases and J dropped 0 bases, with 16 bases sitting between them. The CDR3 contains 16 residues. Germline CDR1 is MGHRA and CDR2 is YSYEKL. The CDR3 reads CASRLVGGGSTDTQYF. CDR3 nucleotide sequence: TGCGCCAGCAGACTAGTGGGGGGTGGAAGCACAGATACGCAGTATTTT.

This clone showed up just a few times. The chain combines TRBV28 with TRBJ2-2, with 8 bases aligning to TRBD1. With 6 bases clipped from V and 0 bases from J, the junction kept 9 bases outside the gene matches. This CDR3 has 17 residues. Germline assignment: CDR1 MDHEN and CDR2 SYDVKM. This CDR3 reads CASSRTRTGTNTGELFF. As DNA, the CDR3 is TGTGCCAGCAGCCGAACCCGGACAGGGACGAACACCGGGGAGCTGTTTTTT.

This chain uses TRBV6-5 with TRBJ2-7; a possible D gene is TRBD2 (6 bases). Trimming stripped 7 bases from V and 6 bases from J, with 19 bases between. Germline CDR1 MNHEY, CDR2 SVGAGI. The CDR3 loop spans 14 amino acids. CDR3 nucleotide sequence: TGTGCCAGCACCCGGACTACTATAATCGGCGAGCAGTACTTC. This codes for CASTRTTIIGEQYF.

The chain couples TRBV25-1 to TRBJ2-5; D possibly corresponds to TRBD1 (5 bases). Trimming shortened V by 6 bases and J by 0 bases, and 11 bases separated the two germline ends. The CDR3 runs to 14 residues. From germline, CDR1 is MGHDK and CDR2 SYGVNS. CDR3 loop: CASRDKMYQETQYF. The CDR3 region has the DNA TGTGCCAGCAGGGACAAAATGTACCAAGAGACCCAGTACTTC.

The chain joins TRBV30 to TRBJ2-3, with 9 nucleotides matching TRBD2. CDR3 length equals 19 residues. The junction had 15 bases not matched to a gene; V was cut back by 0 bases and J by 2 bases. From germline, CDR1 is GTSNPN and CDR2 SVGIG (reference sequence). The CDR3 region is CAWSVEYSLRGGLTDTQYF. The CDR3 DNA follows: TGTGCCTGGAGTGTAGAATACTCCTTGCGGGGGGGCCTCACAGATACGCAGTATTTT.

This chain joins TRBV6-5 and TRBJ1-4, with D possibly TRBD1 on 5 matching bases. V lost 2 bases to trimming and J lost 7 bases, with 11 bases between them. CDR3 length: 14 residues. In germline, CDR1 is MNHEY, CDR2 SVGAGI. CDR3 nucleotide sequence: TGTGCCAGCAGTTACCTGATGGGGGGTGAAAAACTGTTTTTT. Translation: CASSYLMGGEKLFF.

The chain carries TRBV6-6 and TRBJ1-5; perhaps TRBD1 as D (6 bases). Deletions cut 7 bases from V and 2 bases from J, with 15 bases between. Germline assignment: CDR1 MNHNY and CDR2 SVGAGI (reference sequence). This CDR3 contains 15 residues. The CDR3, as DNA: TGTGCCAGCAACAATTACAGGGCAGGCAATCAGCCCCAGCATTTT. Its protein product is CASNNYRAGNQPQHF.

The chain has TRBV5-4 and TRBJ2-5, with 8 bases identical to TRBD2. The junction had 12 bases not matched to a gene; V was cut back by 3 bases and J by 2 bases. The CDR3 is 17 amino acids. Per the germline V gene, CDR1 is SGHNT and CDR2 is YYREEE (reference sequence). The CDR3: CASSYRLSGRPQETQYF. The DNA of the CDR3 is TGTGCCAGCAGCTATAGACTCAGCGGGAGACCGCAAGAGACCCAGTACTTC.

J is TRBJ1-4 and V is TRBV15; possibly TRBD1 for D (6 bases). CDR1 is LNHNV, CDR2 YYDKDF, per germline (reference sequence). The ends were cut back, 0 bases at V and 8 bases at J, with 16 bases in the middle. The CDR3 is 16 residues long. The CDR3, as DNA: TGTGCCACCAGCAGAGATCCCGGCAGGGGAGGAGAAAAACTGTTTTTT. Encoded protein: CATSRDPGRGGEKLFF. Complete variable domain (other parts from reference TRBV15 and TRBJ1-4): DAMVIQNPRYQVTQFGKPVTLSCSQTLNHNVMYWYQQKSSQAPKLLFHYYDKDFNNEADTPDNFQSRRPNTSFCFLDIRSPGLGDTAMYLCATSRDPGRGGEKLFFGSGTQLSVL.

The chain is built from TRBV12-3 or TRBV12-4 and TRBJ1-5; a weak D match, TRBD1 (5 bases). The CDR3 length is 13 residues. V shed 6 bases and J shed 7 bases, with 13 bases lying between them. CDR3 DNA: TGTGCCAGCAGAAGTAGGCAGGGACAGCCCCAGCATTTT. Encoded protein: CASRSRQGQPQHF.

V usage is TRBV4-2 and J usage is TRBJ2-1; 9 bases align to TRBD2. This CDR3 comprises 17 residues. Germline V CDR1 and CDR2: LGHNA, YNFKEQ. The ends lost 0 bases at V and 6 bases at J; junction bases unmatched: 9. This chain's CDR3 is CASSQESRTSGRNEQFF. DNA for the CDR3: TGTGCCAGCAGCCAAGAATCCCGCACTAGCGGGCGCAATGAGCAGTTCTTC.

The chain employs TRBV3-1 (or the pseudogene TRBV3-2) and TRBJ2-5; TRBD1 matches at 10 bases. J gave up 4 bases and V 8 bases, and 10 bases lay outside the gene matches. Germline loops: CDR1 LGHDT, CDR2 YNNKEL (reference sequence). The CDR3 has 15 residues. CDR3 nucleotide sequence: TGTGCCAGCCGACAGGGACAGGGGATACTAGAGACCCAGTACTTC. Translating it yields CASRQGQGILETQYF.

This clone has a single count. One junction end disagrees with the germline gene, perhaps due to a read error. The rearrangement links TRBV6-1 to TRBJ2-7; D is perhaps TRBD2 (7 bases). In germline, CDR1 is MNHNS, CDR2 SASEGT. This CDR3 has 12 residues. The CDR3 bases are TGTGCCAGCAGTGATGAAGCGGGACACCCACTCTTC. Amino acid sequence: CASSDEAGHPLF.

The table lists this clone with a count of one. The rearrangement links TRBV11-2 to TRBJ2-2; D gene ambiguous. From germline, CDR1 is SGHAT and CDR2 FQNNGV. The CDR3 consists of 14 residues. V lost 4 bases and J lost 8, with 14 bases in between. The CDR3 nucleotides read TGTGCCAGCAGCTATGGGTCTACATCGGGGGAGCTGTTTTTT. This translates into CASSYGSTSGELFF.

This chain joins TRBV4-1 and TRBJ1-2; perhaps TRBD1 as D (5 bases). Deletions cut 3 bases from V and 9 bases from J, with 20 bases between. CDR3 size: 15 residues. The V gene's germline CDR1 is MGHRA and CDR2 YSYEKL. CDR3 sequence: CASSQSTGPGVRYTF. The CDR3 DNA reads as TGCGCCAGCAGCCAGTCAACAGGACCCGGGGTTCGCTACACCTTC.

This sequence joins TRBV14 and TRBJ2-1; 9 bases are a match to TRBD1. The V gene end was trimmed by 4 bases and the J gene end by 6 bases; junction bases not matched to a gene: 7. Germline assignment: CDR1 SGHDN and CDR2 FVKESK. The CDR3 contains 15 residues. This CDR3 is CASSPKGQGSNEQFF. The CDR3 DNA is TGTGCCAGCAGCCCCAAAGGACAGGGGAGCAATGAGCAGTTCTTC.

The rearrangement joins TRBV3-1 (or the pseudogene TRBV3-2) to TRBJ2-7; D is uncertain. The V end was cut by 10 bases, the J end by 7 bases, with 23 bases between. The CDR3 covers 14 residues. Germline values: CDR1 LGHDT, CDR2 YNNKEL (reference sequence). CDR3 sequence (DNA): TGTGCCACCAGGTCTGGTTCCTCGGTTGGGGAGCAGTACTTC. Translated: CATRSGSSVGEQYF.

This rearrangement joins TRBV24-1 to TRBJ2-1; D tentatively fits TRBD1 or TRBD2 (6 bases each). The germline gives CDR1 KGHDR, CDR2 SFDVKD. The CDR3 extends over 14 amino acids. V shed 0 bases and J shed 7 bases, with 9 bases lying between them. The CDR3 loop is CATSDLGGLNEQFF. In nucleotides, the CDR3 is TGTGCCACCAGTGATTTGGGGGGGCTGAATGAGCAGTTCTTC.

This clone was seen only a few times. The V gene is TRBV6-5, the J gene TRBJ1-5; D not certain. Germline V gives CDR1 MNHEY, CDR2 SVGAGI. The CDR3 spans 13 residues. V lost 4 bases, J lost 6 bases, and 10 bases lay in between. CDR3 region: CASSSPGLQPQHF. The CDR3 DNA is TGTGCCAGCAGTTCTCCCGGCCTTCAGCCCCAGCATTTT.

The rearrangement uses TRBV10-3 and TRBJ2-5; no clear D. The CDR3 length is 15 residues. V dropped 5 bases and J dropped 3 bases, with 16 bases sitting between them. CDR1 ENHRY and CDR2 SYGVKD come from the germline V gene. The CDR3 sequence is CAISSSGNGEETQYF. In nucleotides, the CDR3 is TGTGCCATCAGTTCATCGGGTAATGGTGAAGAGACCCAGTACTTC.

This chain joins TRBV4-1 and TRBJ1-2, with a possible D match to TRBD1 (5 bases). The CDR3 length is 15 residues. The V gene lost 0 bases and the J gene lost 3 bases, with 11 bases spanning the gap. Per the germline V gene, CDR1 is MGHRA and CDR2 is YSYEKL. DNA for the CDR3: TGCGCCAGCAGCCAAGAGAGGGGAGGGGACTATGGCTACACCTTC. It codes for CASSQERGGDYGYTF.

The chain has TRBV12-5 and TRBJ2-3; TRBD2 matches 16 bases. Germline V lookup: CDR1 LGHNT, CDR2 FRNRAP. There are 18 residues in the CDR3. Trimming removed 6 bases from V and 4 bases from J; junction bases left unmatched: 10. CDR3 sequence (DNA): TGTGCTAGTGGCGATCGGGGACTAGCGGGAGGGGCGGCAGATACGCAGTATTTT. This sequence encodes CASGDRGLAGGAADTQYF.